The clone carrying this TCR beta chain showed up just a few times. Its antigen remains unidentified. Per donor, one heparinised blood draw averaged about 100 mL. These data come from a study of beta chain features in type 1 diabetes. Study information: Analysis included roughly 100 million sorted cells drawn from all samples.

Overall study findings and caveats: Among patients with Type 1 diabetes, TCRB CDR3s were moderately but significantly shorter in every one of the four CD4+ subsets.

V shed 3 bases, J shed 3 bases, and the junction held 3 bases outside the gene matches. The CDR3 has 14 residues. Looked up from germline, CDR1 is LNHNV and CDR2 is YYDKDF (reference sequence). Reverse transcribing all isolated RNA meant expressed TCRB transcripts were sequenced. An average approximately 4 million reads came from naive, central memory and regulatory T cell samples. Only in-frame clones appear in the TCRdb table, and some are missing; sequencing was by immunoSEQ multiplex PCR. The sample shows roughly 180,000 clones, 10% to 15% of them seen only once. The sequence was obtained from a woman younger than 30 in good health. V gene TRBV15 combines with J gene TRBJ2-7, with TRBD1 matching 9 bases. Material: central memory CD4+ T cells from blood. The CDR3 loop is CATSRGQGIYEQYF. Written as DNA, the CDR3 is TGTGCCACCAGCAGGGGACAGGGTATCTACGAGCAGTACTTC.